This T cell receptor (beta chain) was sequenced for a study of T cells expressing NK-cell markers. TCRdb re-called the 5' RACE reads, yielding one record per CDR3 amino acid sequence without DNA. This specimen shows under 500,000 distinct CDR3 sequences; the ten leading clones hold approximately 7%. The sequence derives from a woman between 18 and 70 years old in good health. The sample consisted of blood T cells: a sorted CD56 or NKG2C T cell subset, CD4+ or CD8+ T cells, or bulk PBMC T cells (not recorded which).

The CDR3 region is CSAKQTYSNQPQHF. The chain links TRBV20-1 to TRBJ1-5. The CDR3 runs to 14 residues. Germline CDR1 reads DFQATT; CDR2 reads SNEGSKA (reference sequence).